This TCR beta chain was sequenced in a study of shared clonotypes between healthy human individuals. General observations from the study: Naive subsets generally exceeded memory subsets in estimated richness.

Profiling relied on immunoSEQ multiplex PCR, and the TCRdb table lists in-frame clones only, not all of them. This table holds about 680,000 clones, 92% found once. CD45RO-negative, CCR7-selected cells formed the naive CD8 fraction, which excluded terminally differentiated effector memory CD45RA+ cells. The CDR3 is made up of 13 amino acids. The germline CDR1 and CDR2 sequences are LGHNA and YSLEER. Trimming cost V 0 bases and J 9 bases, with 9 bases left between them. As regards this clone: What it recognizes is unknown.

The rearrangement links TRBV4-3 to TRBJ2-1; D is uncertain. The TCR comes from a man in his thirties or forties in good health. The source material was naive CD8+ T cells sorted from blood. CDR3 sequence (DNA): TGCGCCAGCAGCCAAGATACCGGGTTTGAGCAGTTCTTC. It specifies CASSQDTGFEQFF.